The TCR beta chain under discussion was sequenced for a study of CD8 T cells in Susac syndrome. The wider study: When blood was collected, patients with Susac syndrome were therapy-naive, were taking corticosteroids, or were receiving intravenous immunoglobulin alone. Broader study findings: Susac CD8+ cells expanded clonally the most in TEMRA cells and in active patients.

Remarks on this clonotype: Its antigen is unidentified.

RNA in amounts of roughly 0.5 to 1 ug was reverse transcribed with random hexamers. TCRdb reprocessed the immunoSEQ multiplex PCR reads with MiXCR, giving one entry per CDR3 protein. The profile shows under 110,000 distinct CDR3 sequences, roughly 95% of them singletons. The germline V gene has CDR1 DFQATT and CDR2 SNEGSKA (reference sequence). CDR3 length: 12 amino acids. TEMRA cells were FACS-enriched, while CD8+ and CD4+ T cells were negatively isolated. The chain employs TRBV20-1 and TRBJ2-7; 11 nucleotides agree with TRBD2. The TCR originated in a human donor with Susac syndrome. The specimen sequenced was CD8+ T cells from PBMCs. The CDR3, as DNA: TGCAGGGGACTAGCGGAGACCTACGAGCAGTACTTC. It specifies CRGLAETYEQYF.